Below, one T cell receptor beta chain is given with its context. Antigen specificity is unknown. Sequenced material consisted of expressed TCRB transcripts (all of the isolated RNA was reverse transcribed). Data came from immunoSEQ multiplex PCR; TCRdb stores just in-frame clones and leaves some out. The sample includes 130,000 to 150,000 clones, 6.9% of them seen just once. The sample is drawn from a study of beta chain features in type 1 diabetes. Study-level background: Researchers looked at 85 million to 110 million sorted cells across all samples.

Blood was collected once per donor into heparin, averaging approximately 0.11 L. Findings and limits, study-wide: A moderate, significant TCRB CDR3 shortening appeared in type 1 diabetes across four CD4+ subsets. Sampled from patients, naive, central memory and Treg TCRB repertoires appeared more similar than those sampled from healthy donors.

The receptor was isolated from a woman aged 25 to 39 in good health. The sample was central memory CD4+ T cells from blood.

The CDR3 spells CAISDAVSQPQHF. The CDR3 DNA follows: TGTGCCATCAGTGATGCGGTGTCTCAGCCCCAGCATTTT. J is TRBJ1-5 and V is TRBV10-3; no clear D. Germline CDR1 reads ENHRY; CDR2 reads SYGVKD. This CDR3 is built from 13 residues. Trimming stripped 3 bases from V and 6 bases from J, with 9 bases between.